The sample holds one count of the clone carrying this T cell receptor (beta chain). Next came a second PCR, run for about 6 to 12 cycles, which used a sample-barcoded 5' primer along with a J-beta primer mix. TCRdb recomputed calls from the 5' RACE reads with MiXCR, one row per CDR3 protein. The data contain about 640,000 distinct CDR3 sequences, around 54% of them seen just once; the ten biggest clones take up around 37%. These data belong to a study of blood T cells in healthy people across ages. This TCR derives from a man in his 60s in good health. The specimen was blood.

CDR3 protein: CASSAPGTSARNEQFF. The CDR3 bases are TGTGCCAGCAGCGCCCCCGGGACTAGCGCAAGGAATGAGCAGTTCTTC. The J gene is TRBJ2-1, the V gene TRBV5-4; 10 bases are shared with TRBD2. Germline CDR1 SGHNT, CDR2 YYREEE (reference sequence). The V and J ends lost 4 bases and 7 bases, in that order; junction bases with no gene match: 11. The CDR3 extends over 16 amino acids.